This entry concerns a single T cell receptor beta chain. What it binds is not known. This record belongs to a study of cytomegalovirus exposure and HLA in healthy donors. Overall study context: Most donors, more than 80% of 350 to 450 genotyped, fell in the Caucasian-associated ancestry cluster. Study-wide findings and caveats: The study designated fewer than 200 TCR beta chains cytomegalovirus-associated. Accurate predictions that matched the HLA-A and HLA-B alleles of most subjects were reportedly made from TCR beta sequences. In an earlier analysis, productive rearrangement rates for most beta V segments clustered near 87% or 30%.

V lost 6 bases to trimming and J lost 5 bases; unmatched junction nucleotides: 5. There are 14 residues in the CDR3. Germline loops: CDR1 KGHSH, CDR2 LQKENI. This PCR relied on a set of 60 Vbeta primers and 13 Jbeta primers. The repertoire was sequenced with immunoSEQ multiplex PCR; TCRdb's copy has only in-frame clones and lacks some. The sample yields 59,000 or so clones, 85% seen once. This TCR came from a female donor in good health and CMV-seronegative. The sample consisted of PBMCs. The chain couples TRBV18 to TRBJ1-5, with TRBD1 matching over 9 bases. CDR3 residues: CASSEGQGYQPQHF. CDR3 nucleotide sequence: TGTGCCAGCTCGGAGGGACAGGGCTATCAGCCCCAGCATTTT.